This is a list of T cell receptor beta chains from one sample in a study of T-cell memory formation after mild COVID-19. Each CDR3 protein gets one entry after TCRdb re-called the 5' RACE reads with MiXCR. The data show about 130,000 distinct CDR3 sequences, over 15% seen once. Sequencing was performed on PBMCs or a T cell subset sorted from them (not recorded which). These receptors were collected from a man between 18 and 35 years old who had mild COVID-19 (a few samples of this study predate the infection). Cell type and time point are not known. Each CDR3 is given with its conserved first and last residue. Fields, in order: CDR3 length, D gene, J gene, clone size, V gene, CDR3 DNA, CDR3 protein. D genes are given only for firm matches. Clone size is stated in some rows and not others, as once, few, many or a class when expanded.

length: 12; D: -; J: TRBJ2-1; size: few; V: TRBV21-1; DNA: TGTGCCAGCAGCCGGACAGGGCGGGGGGGGTTCTTC; CDR3: CASSRTGRGGFF
length: 15; D: -; J: TRBJ2-7; size: few; V: TRBV5-1; DNA: TGCGCCAGCAGCCCGCGCGGGCAGACTTCCTACGAGCAGTACTTC; CDR3: CASSPRGQTSYEQYF
length: 15; D: -; J: TRBJ2-5; size: many; V: TRBV5-1; DNA: TGCGCCAGCAGCTTGTCTCACAGGCTCCAAGAGACCCAGTACTTC; CDR3: CASSLSHRLQETQYF
length: 16; D: TRBD1; J: TRBJ2-1; size: -; V: TRBV7-9; DNA: TGTGCCAGCAGCCCGGCCGGGACAGGGTCCTACAATGAGCAGTTCTTC; CDR3: CASSPAGTGSYNEQFF
length: 15; D: -; J: TRBJ1-4; size: -; V: TRBV18; DNA: TGTGCCAGCTCACCGGAGCAGGTGGGCCAGGAAAAACTGTTTTTT; CDR3: CASSPEQVGQEKLFF
length: 17; D: -; J: TRBJ1-1; size: few; V: TRBV12-3/TRBV12-4; DNA: TGTGCCAGCAGTCCTACAAGCAACAGGGACGGAGGCACTGAAGCTTTCTTT; CDR3: CASSPTSNRDGGTEAFF
length: 17; D: TRBD2; J: TRBJ2-1; size: few; V: TRBV4-2; DNA: TGTGCCAGCAGCCAACTCCAGACTAGCGGGGGGGCATATGAGCAGTTCTTC; CDR3: CASSQLQTSGGAYEQFF
length: 16; D: TRBD2; J: TRBJ2-3; size: few; V: TRBV4-2; DNA: TGTGCCAGCAGCCCCGCCGCGGGGGGCCGCACAGATACGCAGTATTTT; CDR3: CASSPAAGGRTDTQYF
length: 17; D: -; J: TRBJ2-7; size: -; V: TRBV4-3; DNA: TGCGCCAGCAGCCGCTACCTCTCCGAGACTAGGACCCACGAGCAGTACTTC; CDR3: CASSRYLSETRTHEQYF
length: 13; D: TRBD2; J: TRBJ2-3; size: few; V: TRBV20-1; DNA: TGCAGTGCTCTCAGCGGGGTCACAGATACGCAGTATTTT; CDR3: CSALSGVTDTQYF
length: 14; D: TRBD1; J: TRBJ2-1; size: few; V: TRBV6-5; DNA: TGTGCCAGCACGGGTCAGGGGGTAGTGAATGAGCAGTTCTTC; CDR3: CASTGQGVVNEQFF
length: 16; D: -; J: TRBJ2-3; size: few; V: TRBV5-4; DNA: TGTGCCTCCACCAGTGGGACGGGGGCCCGCACAGATACGCAGTATTTT; CDR3: CASTSGTGARTDTQYF
length: 13; D: -; J: TRBJ2-3; size: few; V: TRBV10-3; DNA: TGTGCCATCAGTGAGTCGGCCACGAATACGCAGTATTTT; CDR3: CAISESATNTQYF
length: 14; D: -; J: TRBJ1-5; size: -; V: TRBV5-1; DNA: TGCGCCAGCAGCCGGGACGACGGCGGTCAGCCCCAGCATTTT; CDR3: CASSRDDGGQPQHF
length: 16; D: -; J: TRBJ1-1; size: -; V: TRBV7-2; DNA: TGTGCCAGCAGCCCCCCGGGTAGGGGGGCAAGCACTGAAGCTTTCTTT; CDR3: CASSPPGRGASTEAFF
length: 15; D: -; J: TRBJ2-4; size: few; V: TRBV5-1; DNA: TGCGCCAGCTCCCGGGACACCCTTTCCAAAAACATTCAGTACTTC; CDR3: CASSRDTLSKNIQYF
length: 12; D: -; J: TRBJ1-2; size: -; V: TRBV7-2; DNA: TGTGCCAGCAGCCAAGGGTACGAAGGCTACACCTTC; CDR3: CASSQGYEGYTF
length: 13; D: -; J: TRBJ2-1; size: -; V: TRBV4-3; DNA: TGCGCCAGCAGCCGTGGACTATCAAATGAGCAGTTCTTC; CDR3: CASSRGLSNEQFF
length: 13; D: -; J: TRBJ1-1; size: few; V: TRBV7-2; DNA: TGTGCCAGCAGCTTAGACTGGGGCACTGAAGCTTTCTTT; CDR3: CASSLDWGTEAFF
length: 14; D: TRBD1; J: TRBJ1-5; size: -; V: TRBV12-3/TRBV12-4; DNA: TGTGCCAGCAGTTCAACAGGGGGTAAACAGCCCCAGCATTTT; CDR3: CASSSTGGKQPQHF
length: 16; D: -; J: TRBJ2-3; size: few; V: TRBV5-1; DNA: TGCGCCAGCAGCCGCATGTCCGGGAGTAGCACAGATACGCAGTATTTT; CDR3: CASSRMSGSSTDTQYF
length: 15; D: -; J: TRBJ2-7; size: -; V: TRBV5-5; DNA: TGTGCCAGCAGCCAACGGGGGGCATACTCCTACGAGCAGTACTTC; CDR3: CASSQRGAYSYEQYF
length: 15; D: -; J: TRBJ2-1; size: few; V: TRBV12-3/TRBV12-4; DNA: TGTGCCAGCAGTTTCGGCCAGGCGGAGGGGGGTGAGCAGTTCTTC; CDR3: CASSFGQAEGGEQFF
length: 15; D: -; J: TRBJ2-7; size: -; V: TRBV4-3; DNA: TGCGCCAGCAGCCGCTCCTCAGGGGTTACCTACGAGCAGTACTTC; CDR3: CASSRSSGVTYEQYF
length: 13; D: -; J: TRBJ2-5; size: -; V: TRBV6-2/TRBV6-3; DNA: TGTGCCAGCAGTTATTCGTACCAAGAGACCCAGTACTTC; CDR3: CASSYSYQETQYF
length: 12; D: -; J: TRBJ1-1; size: few; V: TRBV27; DNA: TGTGCCAGCAGTAAGCGGGGGCGTGAAGCTTTCTTT; CDR3: CASSKRGREAFF
length: 11; D: -; J: TRBJ2-3; size: many; V: TRBV10-2; DNA: TGCGCCAGCAGTCAATCAGATACGCAGTATTTT; CDR3: CASSQSDTQYF
length: 15; D: -; J: TRBJ2-1; size: -; V: TRBV18; DNA: TGTGCCAGCTCACCAATCGGGGGTGGCTACAATGAGCAGTTCTTC; CDR3: CASSPIGGGYNEQFF
length: 13; D: -; J: TRBJ1-6; size: -; V: TRBV5-1; DNA: TGCGCCAGCAGCTTGGAGGGGAACTCACCCCTCCACTTT; CDR3: CASSLEGNSPLHF
length: 18; D: TRBD1; J: TRBJ1-6; size: many; V: TRBV5-1; DNA: TGCGCCAGCAGCTTTACCGGTGGAGGGGGCGCGGGGAATTCACCCCTCCACTTT; CDR3: CASSFTGGGGAGNSPLHF
length: 17; D: TRBD2; J: TRBJ2-1; size: few; V: TRBV7-9; DNA: TGTGCCAGCAGCCCCGTTGAGGGACTAGCGGCCTTTATGGAGCAGTTCTTC; CDR3: CASSPVEGLAAFMEQFF
length: 16; D: TRBD1; J: TRBJ2-3; size: -; V: TRBV7-2; DNA: TGTGCCAGCAGCTGGTATGTGACAGGGCTCACAGATACGCAGTATTTT; CDR3: CASSWYVTGLTDTQYF
length: 14; D: -; J: TRBJ2-2; size: -; V: TRBV7-3; DNA: TGTGCCAGCAGCTTATACGAATCTACCGGGGAGCTGTTTTTT; CDR3: CASSLYESTGELFF
length: 11; D: -; J: TRBJ2-5; size: -; V: TRBV29-1; DNA: TGCACCGGTCGGATTGGGGAGACCCAGTACTTC; CDR3: CTGRIGETQYF
length: 12; D: -; J: TRBJ1-6; size: few; V: TRBV7-3; DNA: TGTGCCAGCAGGAATCCGAATTCACCCCTCCACTTT; CDR3: CASRNPNSPLHF
length: 12; D: -; J: TRBJ1-6; size: -; V: TRBV2; DNA: TGTGCCAGCAACGAGCTCTGGGGACCCCTCCACTTT; CDR3: CASNELWGPLHF
length: 13; D: TRBD1; J: TRBJ1-2; size: many; V: TRBV29-1; DNA: TGCAGCGCTGACCCCCAACAGGGGGCGGGCTACACCTTC; CDR3: CSADPQQGAGYTF
length: 16; D: -; J: TRBJ2-4; size: many; V: TRBV12-3/TRBV12-4; DNA: TGTGCCAGCACCAGCCCCGGTATACTAGCCAAAAACATTCAGTACTTC; CDR3: CASTSPGILAKNIQYF
length: 16; D: -; J: TRBJ2-7; size: -; V: TRBV6-2/TRBV6-3; DNA: TGTGCCAGCAGCTCCCTATTCAAACAGGGCCGCTACGAGCAGTACTTC; CDR3: CASSSLFKQGRYEQYF
length: 16; D: -; J: TRBJ2-5; size: few; V: TRBV4-3; DNA: TGCGCCAGCAGCCAAGATGTCGGCCAGGGCCAAGAGACCCAGTACTTC; CDR3: CASSQDVGQGQETQYF
length: 14; D: TRBD2; J: TRBJ2-7; size: few; V: TRBV20-1; DNA: TGCAGTGTCACCCCGGGTAGCGGGGTCTACGAGCAGTACTTC; CDR3: CSVTPGSGVYEQYF